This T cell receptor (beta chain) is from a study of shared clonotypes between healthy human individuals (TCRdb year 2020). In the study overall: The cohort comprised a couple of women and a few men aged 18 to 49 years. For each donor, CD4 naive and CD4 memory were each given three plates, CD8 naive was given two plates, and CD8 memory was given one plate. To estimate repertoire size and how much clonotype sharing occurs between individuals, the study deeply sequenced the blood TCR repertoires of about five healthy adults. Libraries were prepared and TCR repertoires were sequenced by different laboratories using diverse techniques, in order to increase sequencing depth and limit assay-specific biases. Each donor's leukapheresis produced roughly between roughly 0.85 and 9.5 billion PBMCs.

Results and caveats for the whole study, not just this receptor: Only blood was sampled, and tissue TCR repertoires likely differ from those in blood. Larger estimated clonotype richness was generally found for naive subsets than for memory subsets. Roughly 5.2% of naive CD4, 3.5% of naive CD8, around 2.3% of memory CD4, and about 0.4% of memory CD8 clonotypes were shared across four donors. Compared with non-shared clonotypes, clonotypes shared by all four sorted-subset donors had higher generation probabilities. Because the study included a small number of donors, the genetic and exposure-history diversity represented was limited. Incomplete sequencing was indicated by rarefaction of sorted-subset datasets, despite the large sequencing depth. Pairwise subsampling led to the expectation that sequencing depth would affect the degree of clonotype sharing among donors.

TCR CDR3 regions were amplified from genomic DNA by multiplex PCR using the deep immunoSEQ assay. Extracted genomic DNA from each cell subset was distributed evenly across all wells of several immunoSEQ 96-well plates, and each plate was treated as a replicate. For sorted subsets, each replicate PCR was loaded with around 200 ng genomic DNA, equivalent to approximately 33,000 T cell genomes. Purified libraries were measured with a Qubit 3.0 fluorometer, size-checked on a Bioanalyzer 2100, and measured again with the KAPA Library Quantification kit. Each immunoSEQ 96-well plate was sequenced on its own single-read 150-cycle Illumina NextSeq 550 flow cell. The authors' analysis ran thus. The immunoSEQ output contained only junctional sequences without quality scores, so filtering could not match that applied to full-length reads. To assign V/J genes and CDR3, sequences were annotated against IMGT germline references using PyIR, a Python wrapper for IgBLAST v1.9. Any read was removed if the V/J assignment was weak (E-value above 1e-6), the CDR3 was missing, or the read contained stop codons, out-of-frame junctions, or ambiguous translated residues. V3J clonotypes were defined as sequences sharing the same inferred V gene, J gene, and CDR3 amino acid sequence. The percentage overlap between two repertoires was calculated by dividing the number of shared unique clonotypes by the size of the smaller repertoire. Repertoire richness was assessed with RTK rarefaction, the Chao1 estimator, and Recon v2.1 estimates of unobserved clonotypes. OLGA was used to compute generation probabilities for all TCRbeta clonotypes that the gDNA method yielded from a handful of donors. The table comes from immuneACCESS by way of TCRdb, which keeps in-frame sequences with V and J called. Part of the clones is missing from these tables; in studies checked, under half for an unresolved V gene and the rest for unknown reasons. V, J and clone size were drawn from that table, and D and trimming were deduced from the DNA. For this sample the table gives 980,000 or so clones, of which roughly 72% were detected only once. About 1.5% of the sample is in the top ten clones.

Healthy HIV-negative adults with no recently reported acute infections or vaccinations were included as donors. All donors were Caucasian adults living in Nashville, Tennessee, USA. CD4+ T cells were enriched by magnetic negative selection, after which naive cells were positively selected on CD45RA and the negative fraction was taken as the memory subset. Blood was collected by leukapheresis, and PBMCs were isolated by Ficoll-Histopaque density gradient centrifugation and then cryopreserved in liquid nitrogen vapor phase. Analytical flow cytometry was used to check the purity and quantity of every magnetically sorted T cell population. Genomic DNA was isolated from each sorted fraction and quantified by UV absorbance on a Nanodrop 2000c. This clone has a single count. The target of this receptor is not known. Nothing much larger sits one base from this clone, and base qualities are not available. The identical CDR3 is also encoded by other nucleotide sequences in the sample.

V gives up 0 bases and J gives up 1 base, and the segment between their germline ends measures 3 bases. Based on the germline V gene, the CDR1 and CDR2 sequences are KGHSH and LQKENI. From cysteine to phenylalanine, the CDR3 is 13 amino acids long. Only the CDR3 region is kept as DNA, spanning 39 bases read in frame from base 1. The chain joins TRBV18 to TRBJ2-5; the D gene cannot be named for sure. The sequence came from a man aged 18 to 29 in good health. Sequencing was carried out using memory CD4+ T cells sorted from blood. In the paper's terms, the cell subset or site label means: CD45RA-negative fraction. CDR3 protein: CASSPPSQETQYF. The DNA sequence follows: TGTGCCAGCTCACCACCGTCCCAAGAGACCCAGTACTTC.